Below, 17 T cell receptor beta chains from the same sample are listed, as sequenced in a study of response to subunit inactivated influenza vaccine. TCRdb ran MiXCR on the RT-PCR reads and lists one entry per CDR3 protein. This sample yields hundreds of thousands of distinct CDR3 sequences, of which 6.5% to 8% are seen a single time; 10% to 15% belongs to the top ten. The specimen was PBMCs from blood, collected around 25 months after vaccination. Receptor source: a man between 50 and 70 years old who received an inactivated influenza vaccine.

In DNA form, the CDR3 reads TGTGCCAGCAGTTTTCAGGGGATTAAGGCGATAGGTCAGCCCCAGCATTTT. Translated: CASSFQGIKAIGQPQHF. The chain combines TRBV12-3 or TRBV12-4 with TRBJ1-5, with a possible D match to TRBD1 (6 bases). This CDR3 comprises 17 residues. The V end lost 3 bases, the J end lost 6 bases, and 21 bases lay between the germline ends.

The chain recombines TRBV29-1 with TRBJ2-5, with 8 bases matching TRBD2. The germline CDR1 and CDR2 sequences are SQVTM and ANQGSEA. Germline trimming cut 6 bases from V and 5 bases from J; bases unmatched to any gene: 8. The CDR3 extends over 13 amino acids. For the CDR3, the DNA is TGCAGCGTCGCCGGACTAGCCGAGGAGACCCAGTACTTC. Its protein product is CSVAGLAEETQYF. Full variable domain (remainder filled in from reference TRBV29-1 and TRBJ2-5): SAVISQKPSRDICQRGTSLTIQCQVDSQVTMMFWYRQQPGQSLTLIATANQGSEATYESGFVIDKFPISRPNLTFSTLTVSNMSPEDSSIYLCSVAGLAEETQYFGPGTRLLVL.

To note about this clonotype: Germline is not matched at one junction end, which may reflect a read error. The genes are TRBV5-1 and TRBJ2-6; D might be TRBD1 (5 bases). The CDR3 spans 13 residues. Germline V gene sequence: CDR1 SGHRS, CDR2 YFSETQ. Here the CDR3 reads CASSPSGADVLTF. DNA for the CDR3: TGCGCCAGCAGCCCGTCTGGGGCCGACGTCCTGACTTTC.

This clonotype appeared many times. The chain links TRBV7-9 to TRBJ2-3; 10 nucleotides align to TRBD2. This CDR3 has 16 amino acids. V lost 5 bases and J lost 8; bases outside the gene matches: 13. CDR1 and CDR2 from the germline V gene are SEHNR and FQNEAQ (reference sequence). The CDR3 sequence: CASSEESGRAVFTQYF. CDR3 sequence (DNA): TGTGCCAGCAGCGAAGAGAGCGGGAGGGCCGTATTTACGCAGTATTTT. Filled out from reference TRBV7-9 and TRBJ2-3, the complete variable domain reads DTGVSQNPRHKITKRGQNVTFRCDPISEHNRLYWYRQTLGQGPEFLTYFQNEAQLEKSRLLSDRFSAERPKGSFSTLEIQRTEQGDSAMYLCASSEESGRAVFTQYFGPGTRLTVL.

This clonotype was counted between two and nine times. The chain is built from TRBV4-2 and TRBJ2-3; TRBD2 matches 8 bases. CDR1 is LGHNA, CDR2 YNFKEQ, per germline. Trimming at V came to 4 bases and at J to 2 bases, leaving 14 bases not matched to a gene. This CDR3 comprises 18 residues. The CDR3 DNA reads TGTGCCAGCAGCCCAACCGGGACTAGAGGAGTCAACACAGATACGCAGTATTTT. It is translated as CASSPTGTRGVNTDTQYF.

The CDR3 bases are TGTGCCAGCGGCAGGGGAGGCGGCTACACCTTC. It yields the protein CASGRGGGYTF. The V gene is TRBV27, the J gene TRBJ1-2, with D maybe TRBD1 (6 bases). Trimming took off 8 bases at V and 8 bases at J, with 12 bases between the two ends. The CDR3 is made up of 11 amino acids. The germline gives CDR1 MNHEY, CDR2 SMNVEV (reference sequence).

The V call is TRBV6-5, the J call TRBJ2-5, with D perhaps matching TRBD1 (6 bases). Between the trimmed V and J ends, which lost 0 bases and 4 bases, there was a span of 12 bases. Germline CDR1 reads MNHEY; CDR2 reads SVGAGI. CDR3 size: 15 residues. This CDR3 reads CASSYSGRGGETQYF. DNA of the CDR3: TGTGCCAGCAGTTACTCCGGACGAGGGGGAGAGACCCAGTACTTC.

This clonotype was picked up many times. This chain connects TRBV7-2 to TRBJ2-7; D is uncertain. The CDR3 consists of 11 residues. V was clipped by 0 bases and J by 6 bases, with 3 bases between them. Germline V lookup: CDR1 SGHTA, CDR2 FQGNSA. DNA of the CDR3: TGTGCCAGCAGCTTAGCGTTCGAGCAGTACTTC. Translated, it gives CASSLAFEQYF.

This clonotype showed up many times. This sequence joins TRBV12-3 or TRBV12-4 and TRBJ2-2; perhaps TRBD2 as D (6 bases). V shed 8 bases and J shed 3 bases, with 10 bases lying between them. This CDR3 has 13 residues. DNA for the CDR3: TGTGCCAGCGGCGGGACTTACACCGGGGAGCTGTTTTTT. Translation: CASGGTYTGELFF.

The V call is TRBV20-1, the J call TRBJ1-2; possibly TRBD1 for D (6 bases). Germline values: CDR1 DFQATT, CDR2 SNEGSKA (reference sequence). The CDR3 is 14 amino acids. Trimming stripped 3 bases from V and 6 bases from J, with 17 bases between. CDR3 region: CSASGARGLNGYTF. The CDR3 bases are TGCAGTGCTAGCGGCGCCAGGGGATTGAATGGCTACACCTTC.

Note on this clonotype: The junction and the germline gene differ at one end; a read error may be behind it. This chain's CDR3 is CSAEPGLAFHEQFF. The CDR3 DNA reads as TGCAGCGCTGAACCGGGACTAGCTTTTCATGAGCAGTTCTTC. The chain recombines TRBV29-1 with TRBJ2-1, with TRBD2 matching over 9 bases. The germline V gene has CDR1 SQVTM and CDR2 ANQGSEA. CDR3 size: 14 residues.

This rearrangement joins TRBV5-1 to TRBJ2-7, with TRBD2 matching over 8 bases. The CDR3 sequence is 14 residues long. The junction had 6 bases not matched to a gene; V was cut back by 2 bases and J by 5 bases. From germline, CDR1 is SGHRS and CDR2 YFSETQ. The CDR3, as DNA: TGCGCCAGCAGCTTTCGGGGGGGCATTGACGAGCAGTACTTC. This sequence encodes CASSFRGGIDEQYF.

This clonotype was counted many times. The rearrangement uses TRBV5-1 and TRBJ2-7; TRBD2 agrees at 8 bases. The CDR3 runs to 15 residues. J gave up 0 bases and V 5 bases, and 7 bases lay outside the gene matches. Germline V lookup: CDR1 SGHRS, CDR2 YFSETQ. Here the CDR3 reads CASRDSGVSSYEQYF. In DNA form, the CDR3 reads TGCGCCAGCAGGGATAGCGGGGTCAGCTCCTACGAGCAGTACTTC.

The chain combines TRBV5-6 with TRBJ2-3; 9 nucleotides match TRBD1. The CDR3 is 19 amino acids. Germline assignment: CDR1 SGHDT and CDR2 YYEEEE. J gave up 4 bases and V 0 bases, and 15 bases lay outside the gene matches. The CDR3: CASSLELARGQGVADTQYF. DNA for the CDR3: TGTGCCAGCAGCTTGGAGTTAGCCCGGGGACAGGGAGTTGCAGATACGCAGTATTTT.

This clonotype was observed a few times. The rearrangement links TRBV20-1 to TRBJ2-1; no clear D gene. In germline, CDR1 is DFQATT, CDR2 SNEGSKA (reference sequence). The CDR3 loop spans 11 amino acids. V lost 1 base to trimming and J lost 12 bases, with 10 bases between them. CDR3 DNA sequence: TGCAGTGCTAGAGGAAAGGTAGGGCAGTTCTTC. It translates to CSARGKVGQFF.

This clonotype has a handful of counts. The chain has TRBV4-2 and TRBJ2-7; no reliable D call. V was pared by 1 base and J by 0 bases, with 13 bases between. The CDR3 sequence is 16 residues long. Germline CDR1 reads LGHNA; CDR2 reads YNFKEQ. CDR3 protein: CASSQGRAGSSYEQYF. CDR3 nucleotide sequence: TGTGCCAGCAGCCAAGGCCGGGCAGGTAGCTCCTACGAGCAGTACTTC.

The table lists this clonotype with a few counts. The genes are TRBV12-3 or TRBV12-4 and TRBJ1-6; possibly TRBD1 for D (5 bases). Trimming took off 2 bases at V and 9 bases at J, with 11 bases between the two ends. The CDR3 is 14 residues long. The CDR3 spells CASSLMGEGSPLHF. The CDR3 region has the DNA TGTGCCAGCAGTTTAATGGGGGAAGGTTCACCCCTCCACTTT.